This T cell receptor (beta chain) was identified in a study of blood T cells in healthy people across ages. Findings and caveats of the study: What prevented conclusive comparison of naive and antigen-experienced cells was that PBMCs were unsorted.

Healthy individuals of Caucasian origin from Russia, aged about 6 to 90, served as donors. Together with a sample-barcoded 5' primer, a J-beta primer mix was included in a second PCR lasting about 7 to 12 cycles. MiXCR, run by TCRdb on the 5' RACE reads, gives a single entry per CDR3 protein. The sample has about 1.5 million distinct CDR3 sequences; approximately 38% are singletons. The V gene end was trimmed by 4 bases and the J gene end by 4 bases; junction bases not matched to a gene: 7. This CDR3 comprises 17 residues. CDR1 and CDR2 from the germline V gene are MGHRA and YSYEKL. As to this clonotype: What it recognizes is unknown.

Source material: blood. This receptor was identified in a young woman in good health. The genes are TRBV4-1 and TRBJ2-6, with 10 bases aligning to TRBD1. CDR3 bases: TGCGCCAGCAGCCCTCCGGGACAGGGGTACGGGGCCAACGTCCTGACTTTC. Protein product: CASSPPGQGYGANVLTF.